Following are 28 T cell receptor beta chains from one sample sequenced in a study of cytomegalovirus exposure and HLA in healthy donors. A multiplex PCR was run with 60 Vbeta primers and 13 Jbeta primers. Profiled with immunoSEQ multiplex PCR; TCRdb holds only in-frame clones, not every one. The data hold 180,000 or so clones, with 70% to 80% observed a single time. Material for sequencing was PBMCs. These receptors were taken from a male donor in good health and CMV-seronegative.

The J gene is TRBJ1-1, the V gene TRBV20-1; D is undetermined. This CDR3 spans 10 amino acids. Per germline, CDR1 DFQATT and CDR2 SNEGSKA (reference sequence). The CDR3 DNA reads as TGCAGCCACAGGAACACTGAAGCTTTCTTT. Translating it yields CSHRNTEAFF.

The rearrangement uses TRBV28 and TRBJ1-3; D not certain. Deletions cut 5 bases from V and 0 bases from J, with 11 bases between. Germline assignment: CDR1 MDHEN and CDR2 SYDVKM. The CDR3 has 15 amino acids. CDR3 sequence: CASSTRHFSGNTIYF. The CDR3, as DNA: TGTGCCAGCAGTACGCGACATTTCTCTGGAAACACCATATATTTT.

This clone has just one count. The J gene is TRBJ2-1, the V gene TRBV29-1; tentative D call: TRBD2 (6 bases). The ends were cut back, 5 bases at V and 0 bases at J, with 11 bases in the middle. The germline V gene has CDR1 SQVTM and CDR2 ANQGSEA. The CDR3 has 14 amino acids. CDR3 in amino acids: CSVLRGLSYNEQFF. DNA of the CDR3: TGCAGCGTTCTTCGGGGACTCTCCTACAATGAGCAGTTCTTC.

This chain uses TRBV10-2 with TRBJ1-1; 8 positions agree with TRBD1. The germline gives CDR1 WSHSY, CDR2 SAAADI. J was trimmed by 2 bases and V by 4 bases; bases with no gene match: 15. The CDR3 has 18 residues. CDR3 sequence reads: CASSADRERREINTEAFF. The CDR3 coding sequence is TGCGCCAGCAGTGCGGACAGGGAGCGAAGGGAAATCAACACTGAAGCTTTCTTT.

This clone was found a few times. V gene TRBV11-3 combines with J gene TRBJ2-1; D not certain. The CDR3 is made up of 12 amino acids. V shed 5 bases and J shed 9 bases, with 11 bases lying between them. The V gene's germline CDR1 is SGHNT and CDR2 YENEEA. This CDR3 reads CASSPEVGEQFF. Here the CDR3 DNA reads TGTGCCAGCAGCCCCGAGGTGGGTGAGCAGTTCTTC.

The chain uses TRBV5-5 and TRBJ1-5; 9 bases are shared with TRBD1. The CDR3 has 15 amino acids. Germline values: CDR1 SGHKS, CDR2 YYEKEE (reference sequence). V shed 3 bases, J shed 3 bases, and the junction held 4 bases outside the gene matches. The CDR3 DNA reads TGTGCCAGCAGCTCCGGACAGGGGAACAATCAGCCCCAGCATTTT. Amino acid sequence: CASSSGQGNNQPQHF.

The chain combines TRBV11-2 with TRBJ2-3, with 8 bases matching TRBD1. Trimming cost V 5 bases and J 5 bases; bases outside gene matches: 6. The CDR3 covers 14 residues. Germline V lookup: CDR1 SGHAT, CDR2 FQNNGV. The CDR3 protein is CASSPDRVRDTQYF. For the CDR3, the DNA is TGTGCCAGCAGCCCGGACAGGGTGAGAGATACGCAGTATTTT.

The rearrangement uses TRBV6-5 and TRBJ2-7; TRBD1 aligns across 7 bases. The CDR3 spans 16 residues. CDR1 and CDR2 from the germline V gene are MNHEY and SVGAGI. V shed 0 bases and J 5 bases; nucleotides not matched to a gene: 10. CDR3 in DNA: TGTGCCAGCAGTTACTCGTACCTGGGACAGACCCACGAGCAGTACTTC. Translating gives CASSYSYLGQTHEQYF.

V and J are TRBV28 and TRBJ1-5; 7 bases line up with TRBD1. The J segment lost 5 bases and the V segment lost 3 bases, leaving 4 bases of the junction unmatched. This CDR3 region has 14 residues. Germline V CDR1 and CDR2: MDHEN, SYDVKM. CDR3 sequence: CASSLKGADQPQHF. CDR3 sequence (DNA): TGTGCCAGCAGTTTGAAGGGGGCTGATCAGCCCCAGCATTTT.

The rearrangement links TRBV6-1 to TRBJ1-1; D is possibly TRBD1 (6 bases). The CDR3 sequence is 14 residues long. Germline assignment: CDR1 MNHNS and CDR2 SASEGT. V shed 1 base and J shed 4 bases, with 10 bases lying between them. CDR3 region: CASSEGTVSTEAFF. The CDR3 bases are TGTGCCAGCAGTGAAGGGACAGTAAGCACTGAAGCTTTCTTT.

The V and J genes are TRBV9 and TRBJ2-3; 11 bases align to TRBD2. The CDR3 contains 16 residues. V was clipped by 0 bases and J by 6 bases; unmatched bases: 6. The germline V gene has CDR1 SGDLS and CDR2 YYNGEE. CDR3 sequence reads: CASSVAVSGRGDTQYF. The DNA of the CDR3 is TGTGCCAGCAGCGTAGCGGTTAGCGGGAGGGGTGATACGCAGTATTTT.

The chain joins TRBV10-3 to TRBJ1-5, with 10 nucleotides matching TRBD1. V shed 3 bases and J 2 bases; nucleotides not matched to a gene: 1. This CDR3 has 15 amino acids. CDR1 is ENHRY, CDR2 SYGVKD, per germline. The CDR3 sequence: CAISDGQGGNQPQHF. The CDR3, as DNA: TGTGCCATCAGTGACGGACAGGGGGGCAATCAGCCCCAGCATTTT.

The chain employs TRBV7-9 and TRBJ2-7, with 8 bases aligning to TRBD2. Germline V gene data show CDR1 as SEHNR and CDR2 as FQNEAQ (reference sequence). The CDR3 contains 14 residues. Germline trimming cut 6 bases from V and 1 base from J; bases unmatched to any gene: 5. The CDR3 nucleotides read TGTGCCAGCAGTGAAGCGGGAGTATCCTACGAGCAGTACTTC. As protein: CASSEAGVSYEQYF.

This rearrangement joins TRBV27 to TRBJ1-6; no firm D call. V was pared by 6 bases and J by 0 bases, with 12 bases between. Germline CDR1 MNHEY, CDR2 SMNVEV (reference sequence). This CDR3 has 16 residues. The CDR3 nucleotides are TGTGCCAGCAGACTAGATAGGAGCTCCTATAATTCACCCCTCCACTTT. Protein sequence: CASRLDRSSYNSPLHF.

This clone was seen a few times. The chain recombines TRBV5-6 with TRBJ2-3, with D tentatively TRBD2 (6 bases). Trimming pared 3 bases from V and 0 bases from J, leaving 8 bases between. CDR3 length: 14 residues. The V gene's germline CDR1 is SGHDT and CDR2 YYEEEE. The CDR3 bases are TGTGCCAGCAGCTGGGGGACTAGCACAGATACGCAGTATTTT. This encodes CASSWGTSTDTQYF.

The rearrangement links TRBV7-9 to TRBJ1-6; TRBD1 is a possible D gene (5 bases). The CDR3 contains 16 residues. V lost 5 bases, J lost 0 bases, and 11 bases lay in between. The V gene's germline CDR1 is SEHNR and CDR2 FQNEAQ (reference sequence). The CDR3 DNA reads as TGTGCCAGCAGCCCGGGGAGGGGCTCCTATAATTCACCCCTCCACTTT. Amino acid sequence: CASSPGRGSYNSPLHF. The full variable domain, in which reference TRBV7-9 and TRBJ1-6 provide the parts outside the CDR3, is DTGVSQNPRHKITKRGQNVTFRCDPISEHNRLYWYRQTLGQGPEFLTYFQNEAQLEKSRLLSDRFSAERPKGSFSTLEIQRTEQGDSAMYLCASSPGRGSYNSPLHFGNGTRLTVT.

The CDR3: CAWDRGGQPQHF. The DNA of the CDR3 is TGTGCCTGGGACAGGGGAGGGCAGCCCCAGCATTTT. This sequence joins TRBV30 and TRBJ1-5; 8 bases match TRBD1. This CDR3 has 12 amino acids. V gave up 5 bases and J gave up 7 bases; unmatched junction bases: 4. CDR1 is GTSNPN, CDR2 SVGIG, per germline (reference sequence).

The V call is TRBV28, the J call TRBJ1-5; no clear D. CDR3 length: 18 amino acids. Per germline, CDR1 MDHEN and CDR2 SYDVKM. Trimming removed 5 bases at V and 0 bases at J, with 20 bases between. Here the CDR3 DNA reads TGTGCCAGCAGTCTTCTCCGCGGGATAGGGTATAGCAATCAGCCCCAGCATTTT. Translating gives CASSLLRGIGYSNQPQHF.

This clone has a handful of counts. The chain combines TRBV29-1 with TRBJ2-5; 7 bases agree with TRBD1. Judging by the DNA end, TRBJ2-7 fits better; the J call may be wrong. From germline, CDR1 is SQVTM and CDR2 ANQGSEA. CDR3 size: 12 residues. The CDR3 DNA is TGCAGCGTGGACTTACAGGGGTACGAGCAGTACTTC. Its protein is CSVDLQGYEQYF.

V usage is TRBV5-4 and J usage is TRBJ1-1, with D maybe TRBD1 (6 bases). Germline V lookup: CDR1 SGHNT, CDR2 YYREEE (reference sequence). The CDR3 loop spans 14 amino acids. V shed 1 base and J shed 6 bases, with 13 bases lying between them. CDR3 nucleotides: TGTGCCAGCAGCTTGAGCAGGGGTGCGGCTGAAGCTTTCTTT. Protein product: CASSLSRGAAEAFF.

The rearrangement joins TRBV6-6 to TRBJ2-1; D remains ambiguous. The germline CDR1 and CDR2 sequences are MNHNY and SVGAGI (reference sequence). V shed 6 bases and J shed 6 bases, with 6 bases lying between them. The CDR3 totals 11 residues. In nucleotides, the CDR3 is TGTGCCAGCAGCCTAGGCAATGAGCAGTTCTTC. Residues: CASSLGNEQFF.

This rearrangement joins TRBV6-5 to TRBJ2-1; tentatively, D is TRBD2 (5 bases). CDR1 and CDR2 (germline): MNHEY, SVGAGI. The CDR3 covers 13 residues. V was clipped by 5 bases and J by 5 bases, with 10 bases between them. DNA of the CDR3: TGTGCCAGCAGTCAACGACTAAACAATGAGCAGTTCTTC. This sequence encodes CASSQRLNNEQFF.

V gene TRBV16 combines with J gene TRBJ1-2, with D possibly TRBD1 on 5 matching bases. The CDR3 is 14 residues long. Trimming removed 0 bases from V and 6 bases from J, with 11 bases in between. CDR1 KGHSY and CDR2 FQNENV come from the germline V gene. CDR3 DNA sequence: TGTGCCAGCAGCCAATCGGGGCAGATCCATGGCTACACCTTC. Its protein product is CASSQSGQIHGYTF.

The gene calls are TRBV7-3 and TRBJ1-2; 9 bases are a match to TRBD1. Germline lookup yields CDR1 SGHTA and CDR2 FQGTGA. The V and J ends lost 5 bases and 9 bases, in that order; junction bases with no gene match: 16. The CDR3 runs to 16 residues. The CDR3 bases are TGTGCCAGCAGCCGAGACCGGGACAGGGCCGGGGGGAGCTACACCTTC. It yields the protein CASSRDRDRAGGSYTF.

The chain uses TRBV28 and TRBJ2-7, with 9 bases aligning to TRBD1. V gave up 8 bases and J gave up 0 bases; unmatched junction bases: 2. Looked up from germline, CDR1 is MDHEN and CDR2 is SYDVKM. CDR3 length equals 13 residues. As DNA, the CDR3 is TGTGCCAGCGACAGGGGGGACTCCTACGAGCAGTACTTC. It encodes CASDRGDSYEQYF.

The chain combines TRBV6-5 with TRBJ1-2, with D perhaps matching TRBD1 (5 bases). The ends were cut back, 2 bases at V and 4 bases at J, with 17 bases in the middle. The CDR3 has 16 amino acids. The germline gives CDR1 MNHEY, CDR2 SVGAGI. Written as DNA, the CDR3 is TGTGCCAGCAGTTACGTAGCACGGGGGGACGGCTATGGCTACACCTTC. Translation: CASSYVARGDGYGYTF.

The chain has TRBV30 and TRBJ2-1; a weak D match, TRBD2 (7 bases). Germline CDR1 and CDR2: GTSNPN and SVGIG (reference sequence). The CDR3 consists of 17 residues. V was cut by 4 bases and J by 0 bases, with 19 bases left in between. This CDR3 is CAWNGGGEVGSYNEQFF. In DNA form, the CDR3 reads TGTGCCTGGAATGGGGGGGGCGAGGTCGGCTCCTACAATGAGCAGTTCTTC.

The rearrangement links TRBV5-4 to TRBJ1-3, with a possible D match to TRBD1 (5 bases). The ends were cut back, 0 bases at V and 6 bases at J, with 10 bases in the middle. CDR1 and CDR2 from the germline V gene are SGHNT and YYREEE (reference sequence). This CDR3 has 14 amino acids. The CDR3 here is CASSLAGRANTIYF. In DNA form, the CDR3 reads TGTGCCAGCAGCTTGGCAGGGAGGGCAAACACCATATATTTT. Supplemented by reference TRBV5-4 and TRBJ1-3, the full variable domain reads ETGVTQSPTHLIKTRGQQVTLRCSSQSGHNTVSWYQQALGQGPQFIFQYYREEENGRGNFPPRFSGLQFPNYSSELNVNALELDDSALYLCASSLAGRANTIYFGEGSWLTVV.